This T cell receptor (beta chain) appears in the sequencing data of a study of shared clonotypes between healthy human individuals. Notes on the study in general: Several donors held approximately 4.5% of naive CD4 clonotypes in common. Exclusively blood specimens were collected; tissue repertoires likely differ. Larger estimated richness was generally recorded for naive subsets relative to memory subsets.

The table came from immunoSEQ multiplex PCR; TCRdb's copy has only in-frame clones and leaves some out. Among fewer than 200,000 clones listed, about 66% were seen once. Naive CD45RA+ and memory CD45RA-negative subsets were split from CD4+ cells. Points on this clone: Its antigen is undetermined.

V was shortened by 1 base and J by 5 bases, with 9 bases between the two germline ends. Per germline, CDR1 SGHTA and CDR2 FQGNSA. The CDR3 extends over 13 amino acids. The chain employs TRBV7-2 and TRBJ2-7, with D perhaps given as TRBD1 or TRBD2 (5 bases each). The source is a man aged 25-45 years in good health. The sample taken for sequencing was memory CD4+ T cells sorted from blood. Subset reported: CD45RA-negative fraction. CDR3 coding DNA: TGTGCCAGCAGCTTAGATCAGGGAGACGAGCAGTACTTC. Its protein is CASSLDQGDEQYF.